The 22 T cell receptor beta chains reported below all come from one sample, sequenced in a study of cytomegalovirus exposure and HLA in healthy donors. Sequenced by immunoSEQ multiplex PCR; TCRdb stores in-frame clones only, minus some. The profile covers roughly 200,000 clones, with around 80% appearing a single time and 1% to 1.5% taken by the ten largest. The source material was PBMCs. These receptors were obtained from a woman under 40 in good health and CMV-seronegative.

Remarks on this clone: Other DNA sequences in this specimen translate into the identical CDR3. This rearrangement joins TRBV18 to TRBJ2-5; the D gene is possibly TRBD2 (7 bases). This CDR3 has 14 residues. Trimming stripped 1 base from V and 4 bases from J, with 10 bases between. Germline assignment: CDR1 KGHSH and CDR2 LQKENI. CDR3 region: CASSPRGGRETQYF. The CDR3 coding sequence is TGTGCCAGCTCACCACGGGGGGGCCGAGAGACCCAGTACTTC.

This chain joins TRBV18 and TRBJ2-4; TRBD1 is a possible D gene (6 bases). There are 18 residues in the CDR3. Per germline, CDR1 KGHSH and CDR2 LQKENI. V was shortened by 3 bases and J by 0 bases, with 18 bases between the two germline ends. The CDR3 region has the DNA TGTGCCAGCTCACCGACCCCAACAGGGTTATCAGCCAAAAACATTCAGTACTTC. Translated, it gives CASSPTPTGLSAKNIQYF.

This chain connects TRBV5-6 to TRBJ1-4; D remains unclear. The V end lost 1 base, the J end lost 4 bases, and 8 bases lay between the germline ends. CDR3 length: 14 residues. Germline assignment: CDR1 SGHDT and CDR2 YYEEEE. CDR3 region: CASSLWQNNEKLFF. DNA for the CDR3: TGTGCCAGCAGCTTGTGGCAGAATAATGAAAAACTGTTTTTT.

The chain employs TRBV29-1 and TRBJ1-2; D is possibly TRBD1 (5 bases). Trimming removed 3 bases at V and 1 base at J, with 12 bases between. This CDR3 has 14 residues. Looked up from germline, CDR1 is SQVTM and CDR2 is ANQGSEA. The CDR3 is CSVDGGNLNYGYTF. The CDR3 DNA sequence: TGCAGCGTTGACGGGGGAAATCTTAACTATGGCTACACCTTC.

This clone appeared a single time. V gene TRBV6-1 combines with J gene TRBJ1-5; D gene unclear. CDR1 and CDR2 from the germline V gene are MNHNS and SASEGT. This CDR3 has 13 amino acids. V lost 1 base and J 7 bases, leaving 8 bases between the germline ends. The CDR3 DNA reads TGTGCCAGCAGTGAAGGTTTTCTACAGCCCCAGCATTTT. It encodes CASSEGFLQPQHF.

This clone was detected once. The V call is TRBV28, the J call TRBJ1-1, with 10 nucleotides matching TRBD1. The CDR3 is made up of 17 amino acids. Germline assignment: CDR1 MDHEN and CDR2 SYDVKM. Trimming at V came to 5 bases and at J to 1 base, leaving 10 bases not matched to a gene. CDR3 protein: CASSRDRGTRKNTEAFF. The CDR3 DNA is TGTGCCAGCAGTCGGGACAGGGGAACCCGAAAGAACACTGAAGCTTTCTTT.

V gene TRBV6-1 combines with J gene TRBJ2-5; 7 bases agree with TRBD1. With 7 bases clipped from V and 5 bases from J, the junction kept 10 bases outside the gene matches. CDR1 is MNHNS and CDR2 is SASEGT in the germline V gene. CDR3 size: 14 residues. As DNA, the CDR3 is TGTGCCAGCACTCTGACAGGGTGGGCGGAGACCCAGTACTTC. Translation: CASTLTGWAETQYF.

V usage is TRBV13 and J usage is TRBJ2-7, with 7 bases aligning to TRBD1. The CDR3 extends over 15 amino acids. V was clipped by 5 bases and J by 0 bases; unmatched bases: 7. From germline, CDR1 is PRHDT and CDR2 FYEKMQ (reference sequence). CDR3 nucleotides: TGTGCCAGCAGCGGACCGGGACAGTCCTCCTACGAGCAGTACTTC. Translated, it gives CASSGPGQSSYEQYF.

This chain links TRBV29-1 with TRBJ2-3; 7 bases line up with TRBD2. The CDR3 sequence is 10 residues long. Germline values: CDR1 SQVTM, CDR2 ANQGSEA. V lost 4 bases to trimming and J lost 11 bases; unmatched junction nucleotides: 3. CDR3 region: CSVGWGGQYF. The DNA for the CDR3 is TGCAGCGTTGGATGGGGGGGGCAGTATTTT.

The chain carries TRBV5-1 and TRBJ1-1; D is perhaps TRBD1 (5 bases). Germline CDR1 and CDR2: SGHRS and YFSETQ. There are 14 residues in the CDR3. Trimming took 5 bases from V and 7 from J, leaving 18 bases between them. This CDR3 reads CASRPLRGRDEAFF. CDR3 sequence (DNA): TGCGCCAGCAGGCCCCTAAGGGGCAGAGATGAAGCTTTCTTT. The complete variable domain, with remaining parts taken from reference TRBV5-1 and TRBJ1-1, reads KAGVTQTPRYLIKTRGQQVTLSCSPISGHRSVSWYQQTPGQGLQFLFEYFSETQRNKGNFPGRFSGRQFSNSRSEMNVSTLELGDSALYLCASRPLRGRDEAFFGQGTRLTVV.

CDR3 sequence reads: CASTGGTGSFSGANVLTF. In nucleotides, the CDR3 is TGTGCCAGCACCGGGGGGACAGGGTCTTTCTCTGGGGCCAACGTCCTGACTTTC. The chain has TRBV28 and TRBJ2-6, with 9 bases fitting TRBD1. The CDR3 has 18 amino acids. V trimming: 7 bases; J trimming: 0 bases; junction bases outside the gene matches: 10. Germline V CDR1 and CDR2: MDHEN, SYDVKM.

This chain connects TRBV6-5 to TRBJ2-5, with D possibly being TRBD2 (5 bases). The CDR3 runs 14 residues. The V and J ends lost 4 bases and 1 base respectively, with 10 bases between them. CDR1 is MNHEY, CDR2 SVGAGI, per germline. The CDR3 DNA reads as TGTGCCAGCAGTTGGGCGGGCCCCCAAGAGACCCAGTACTTC. Protein: CASSWAGPQETQYF.

Concerning this clone: The junction and the germline gene differ at one end; a read error may be behind it. J is TRBJ1-2 and V is TRBV6-1; TRBD1 matches 12 bases. The CDR3 covers 15 residues. Germline CDR1 reads MNHNS; CDR2 reads SASEGT. The CDR3 loop is CASSEGTGGSYGYTF. The CDR3 coding sequence is TGTGCCAGCAGCGAAGGGACAGGGGGCAGTTATGGCTACACCTTC.

Only a few counts were recorded for this clone. The chain's CDR3 is CASSAILAGGEQYF. The CDR3 coding sequence is TGTGCCAGCAGCGCCATACTAGCGGGAGGCGAGCAGTACTTC. V usage is TRBV7-9 and J usage is TRBJ2-7; 12 positions match TRBD2. Trimming took 5 bases from V and 6 from J; bases not matched to a gene: 5. CDR1 SEHNR and CDR2 FQNEAQ come from the germline V gene (reference sequence). CDR3 length: 14 residues.

The CDR3 coding sequence is TGCAGCGTTGAAGGGGCAGGGTACTATGGCTACACCTTC. Its translation: CSVEGAGYYGYTF. The chain carries TRBV29-1 and TRBJ1-2; D is possibly TRBD1 (5 bases). CDR1 SQVTM and CDR2 ANQGSEA come from the germline V gene. CDR3 length: 13 amino acids. V lost 1 base and J 3 bases, leaving 9 bases between the germline ends.

This chain connects TRBV7-3 to TRBJ2-1; 8 bases align to TRBD1. The germline CDR1 and CDR2 sequences are SGHTA and FQGTGA. The CDR3 is 11 residues long. With V trimmed by 6 bases and J by 13 bases, 5 bases remained unmatched. CDR3 DNA: TGTGCCAGCAGTCAGGACAGGGAACAGTTCTTC. Translation gives CASSQDREQFF.

This chain links TRBV5-1 with TRBJ2-1, with 8 bases that match TRBD1. Trimming at V came to 2 bases and at J to 7 bases, leaving 8 bases not matched to a gene. This CDR3 region has 15 residues. Germline CDR1 and CDR2: SGHRS and YFSETQ. For the CDR3, the DNA is TGCGCCAGCAGCTTAGGTCAGGGGGCTGGGAATGAGCAGTTCTTC. It yields the protein CASSLGQGAGNEQFF.

This clone has a single count. The rearrangement links TRBV7-6 to TRBJ2-3, with 12 positions matching TRBD2. V shed 6 bases and J 4 bases; nucleotides not matched to a gene: 8. Germline V gives CDR1 SGHVS, CDR2 FNYEAQ. The CDR3 sequence is 16 residues long. CDR3 bases: TGTGCCAGCAGACACCCTAGCGGGGGGGCCCCAGATACGCAGTATTTT. Translating gives CASRHPSGGAPDTQYF.

The table lists this clone with a few counts. The chain recombines TRBV11-2 with TRBJ1-2; TRBD1 aligns across 8 bases. The CDR3 contains 15 residues. Trimming at V came to 4 bases and at J to 1 base, leaving 5 bases not matched to a gene. Germline CDR1 and CDR2: SGHAT and FQNNGV. CDR3 nucleotide sequence: TGTGCCAGCAGCTGGGGGACAGGTGGTAACTATGGCTACACCTTC. Its protein product is CASSWGTGGNYGYTF.

The rearrangement links TRBV7-9 to TRBJ2-3, with D hard to call. The CDR3 sequence is 11 residues long. The germline V and J ends were trimmed by 4 bases and 5 bases, with 4 bases remaining between them. Germline V lookup: CDR1 SEHNR, CDR2 FQNEAQ (reference sequence). In DNA form, the CDR3 reads TGTGCCAGCAGCTCCCAAGATACGCAGTATTTT. Residues: CASSSQDTQYF.

The sample holds a few counts of this clone. This chain connects TRBV14 to TRBJ2-7, with a possible D match to TRBD2 (7 bases). Germline loops: CDR1 SGHDN, CDR2 FVKESK. The V and J ends lost 1 base and 3 bases respectively, with 13 bases between them. The CDR3 spans 15 residues. The CDR3 loop is CASSQGEGVYYEQYF. The DNA of the CDR3 is TGTGCCAGCAGCCAAGGGGAGGGGGTATACTACGAGCAGTACTTC.

This clone is a singleton in its sample. Here the CDR3 DNA reads TGTGCCAGCAGCGTAGCTGGGGCACGTAATTCACCCCTCCACTTT. Encoded protein: CASSVAGARNSPLHF. J is TRBJ1-6 and V is TRBV9, with D maybe TRBD1 (5 bases). Germline V gene data show CDR1 as SGDLS and CDR2 as YYNGEE. V was trimmed by 0 bases and J by 6 bases, leaving 10 bases between them. The CDR3 consists of 15 residues.